This TCR beta chain appears in the sequencing data of a study of control samples from healthy donors and cancer patients. The length of the CDR3 is 16 residues. The germline gives CDR1 LGHNA, CDR2 YNFKEQ. Trimming removed 1 base from V and 3 bases from J, with 14 bases in between. Produced via immunoSEQ multiplex PCR; TCRdb's table is partial and in-frame only. There are about 180,000 clones in the sample; nearly 90% occur only once, and 1.3% to 1.5% lies in the top ten. This clonotype was sampled from a woman aged 45-65 years in good health. The sample consisted of blood. The genes are TRBV4-2 and TRBJ2-3; D ambiguous. CDR3 nucleotides: TGTGCCAGCAGCCAAGTGACTGGGGTGGTGACAGATACGCAGTATTTT. Translated, it gives CASSQVTGVVTDTQYF.